These 22 T cell receptor beta chains were sequenced from one sample in a study of ipilimumab plus nivolumab after autologous stem cell transplantation. Here immunoSEQ multiplex PCR was the method, and the copy in TCRdb shows in-frame clones only, minus some. The sample lists around 15,000 clones, roughly 74% occurring once. The material sequenced was PBMCs, taken in a trial of ipilimumab plus nivolumab as post-transplant consolidation. The receptors derive from a male donor with primary mediastinal lymphoma.

There are a few counts of this clone. J is TRBJ2-3 and V is TRBV4-1, with 10 bases aligning to TRBD2. The CDR3 covers 20 residues. Trimming took 4 bases from V and 1 from J; bases not matched to a gene: 17. Germline CDR1 reads MGHRA; CDR2 reads YSYEKL. CDR3 in DNA: TGCGCCAGCAGCCCTCGGGGCCTAGCGGGAGTCTCAAGGGGCACAGATACGCAGTATTTT. It yields the protein CASSPRGLAGVSRGTDTQYF.

The chain uses TRBV6-5 and TRBJ2-7; 12 bases map to TRBD2. This CDR3 contains 15 residues. Looked up from germline, CDR1 is MNHEY and CDR2 is SVGAGI. Germline trimming cut 2 bases from V and 4 bases from J; bases unmatched to any gene: 3. CDR3 sequence (DNA): TGTGCCAGCAGTTACGGCGGGACTAGCGGGTACGAGCAGTACTTC. Its translation is CASSYGGTSGYEQYF.

This rearrangement joins TRBV20-1 to TRBJ2-7; no clear D. The CDR3 length is 11 residues. The germline gives CDR1 DFQATT, CDR2 SNEGSKA (reference sequence). The V end was cut by 5 bases, the J end by 7 bases, with 12 bases between. CDR3 residues: CSASIRREQYF. For the CDR3, the DNA is TGCAGTGCTTCCATTAGACGAGAGCAGTACTTC.

This clone was picked up one time. The chain carries TRBV11-2 and TRBJ2-3; TRBD2 aligns across 9 bases. The V and J ends lost 7 bases and 0 bases, in that order; junction bases with no gene match: 5. The length of the CDR3 is 15 residues. The germline V gene has CDR1 SGHAT and CDR2 FQNNGV. The CDR3 coding sequence is TGTGCCAGCACCATAGCGGGGGCTAGCACAGATACGCAGTATTTT. It yields the protein CASTIAGASTDTQYF. Using reference TRBV11-2 and TRBJ2-3 for the parts outside the CDR3, the full variable domain is EAGVAQSPRYKIIEKRQSVAFWCNPISGHATLYWYQQILGQGPKLLIQFQNNGVVDDSQLPKDRFSAERLKGVDSTLKIQPAKLEDSAVYLCASTIAGASTDTQYFGPGTRLTVL.

This clone was observed a single time. The rearrangement joins TRBV5-1 to TRBJ2-3; a weak D match, TRBD2 (6 bases). V was trimmed by 3 bases and J by 3 bases, leaving 14 bases between them. The germline V gene has CDR1 SGHRS and CDR2 YFSETQ. CDR3 length: 15 residues. The CDR3 loop reads CASSWGNGRTDTQYF. The CDR3 region has the DNA TGCGCCAGCAGCTGGGGCAACGGGAGAACAGATACGCAGTATTTT.

This chain uses TRBV5-6 with TRBJ2-5, with no clear D. Per germline, CDR1 SGHDT and CDR2 YYEEEE. Trimming removed 1 base from V and 7 bases from J, with 8 bases in between. CDR3 length equals 12 residues. CDR3 region: CASSLRRRTQYF. CDR3 nucleotides: TGTGCCAGCAGCTTGAGGCGGAGGACCCAGTACTTC.

CDR3 sequence (DNA): TGCAGCGTTGCGAGCCACAATGAGCAGTTCTTC. Translating gives CSVASHNEQFF. The gene calls are TRBV29-1 and TRBJ2-1; no clear D gene. V gave up 4 bases and J gave up 5 bases, with 6 bases separating them. Germline values: CDR1 SQVTM, CDR2 ANQGSEA. This CDR3 has 11 amino acids.

The chain carries TRBV2 and TRBJ1-5; 7 bases are a match to TRBD1. The CDR3 loop spans 14 amino acids. V was clipped by 6 bases and J by 3 bases; unmatched bases: 5. From germline, CDR1 is SNHLY and CDR2 FYNNEI. CDR3 DNA: TGTGCCAGCAGGGACAGGCTCAACAATCAGCCCCAGCATTTT. This sequence encodes CASRDRLNNQPQHF.

The rearrangement joins TRBV11-2 to TRBJ2-1; the match to TRBD1 covers 10 bases. Germline V gene data show CDR1 as SGHAT and CDR2 as FQNNGV. This CDR3 region has 16 residues. V gave up 5 bases and J gave up 10 bases; unmatched junction bases: 14. CDR3 sequence: CASSRTRDRGKGEQFF. As DNA, the CDR3 is TGTGCCAGCAGCAGAACCCGGGACAGGGGCAAAGGGGAGCAGTTCTTC.

The genes are TRBV28 and TRBJ2-1; no reliable D call. With 7 bases removed from V and 0 bases from J, the gap between germline ends came to 13 bases. The germline gives CDR1 MDHEN, CDR2 SYDVKM. The CDR3 is 15 amino acids. The DNA of the CDR3 is TGTGCCAGCATCCTTAAAGGGAACTCCTACAATGAGCAGTTCTTC. Protein product: CASILKGNSYNEQFF.

The V gene is TRBV27, the J gene TRBJ2-7, with D possibly being TRBD2 (6 bases). V lost 0 bases and J lost 3, with 12 bases in between. Germline CDR1 is MNHEY and CDR2 is SMNVEV (reference sequence). The CDR3 runs 15 residues. The CDR3 DNA reads as TGTGCCAGCAGTTTATCTCGAGGGAGGAACTACGAGCAGTACTTC. This codes for CASSLSRGRNYEQYF.

This sequence joins TRBV5-6 and TRBJ1-1, with a weak D call TRBD1 (5 bases). Deletions cut 4 bases from V and 8 bases from J, with 15 bases between. Germline V CDR1 and CDR2: SGHDT, YYEEEE. This CDR3 contains 13 residues. DNA for the CDR3: TGTGCCAGCAGCCTACAACCGGGACGGGAAGCTTTCTTT. Protein sequence: CASSLQPGREAFF.

This chain uses TRBV5-1 with TRBJ2-7, with D perhaps TRBD1 (5 bases). CDR1 SGHRS and CDR2 YFSETQ come from the germline V gene. The ends were cut back, 0 bases at V and 4 bases at J, with 8 bases in the middle. The CDR3 has 13 residues. This CDR3 is CASSLGQIYEQYF. As DNA, the CDR3 is TGCGCCAGCAGCTTGGGACAGATATACGAGCAGTACTTC.

The chain couples TRBV10-3 to TRBJ2-5; no definite D call. The CDR3 sequence is 13 residues long. With 8 bases removed from V and 4 bases from J, the gap between germline ends came to 14 bases. The V gene's germline CDR1 is ENHRY and CDR2 SYGVKD. The CDR3 region has the DNA TGTGCCATCTCGTCATCGGCAAGAGAGACCCAGTACTTC. This translates into CAISSSARETQYF.

In DNA, the CDR3 is TGTGCCAGCTCACCACGGACAGGGAGAGCCGGGGAGCTGTTTTTT. This translates into CASSPRTGRAGELFF. The chain joins TRBV18 to TRBJ2-2, with TRBD1 identical over 8 bases. This CDR3 comprises 15 residues. From germline, CDR1 is KGHSH and CDR2 LQKENI. With 1 base clipped from V and 6 bases from J, the junction kept 4 bases outside the gene matches.

The chain recombines TRBV11-3 with TRBJ2-3; D assignment may be TRBD1 or TRBD2 (5 bases each). This CDR3 is built from 14 residues. The V gene lost 5 bases and the J gene lost 3 bases, with 12 bases spanning the gap. CDR1 is SGHNT and CDR2 is YENEEA in the germline V gene. The CDR3 DNA follows: TGTGCCAGCAGCACGGGACGGCTGACAGATACGCAGTATTTT. It translates to CASSTGRLTDTQYF.

This chain uses TRBV6-6 with TRBJ2-3, with 7 bases that match TRBD2. Germline V gene data show CDR1 as MNHNY and CDR2 as SVGAGI (reference sequence). V shed 6 bases and J 4 bases; nucleotides not matched to a gene: 4. This CDR3 has 13 amino acids. The CDR3 region is CASRGGYPDTQYF. For the CDR3, the DNA is TGTGCCAGCAGGGGAGGGTACCCAGATACGCAGTATTTT.

The chain employs TRBV4-1 and TRBJ2-6, with D perhaps TRBD2 (5 bases). The germline V and J ends were trimmed by 4 bases and 0 bases, with 16 bases remaining between them. Per germline, CDR1 MGHRA and CDR2 YSYEKL. The CDR3 has 18 amino acids. The DNA for the CDR3 is TGCGCCAGCAGCCCGCTCCCAGTTACTAGCTCTGGGGCCAACGTCCTGACTTTC. This encodes CASSPLPVTSSGANVLTF.

The chain carries TRBV28 and TRBJ2-4, with D possibly TRBD1 on 5 matching bases. Trimming removed 3 bases at V and 0 bases at J, with 9 bases between. This CDR3 spans 15 amino acids. CDR1 and CDR2 (germline): MDHEN, SYDVKM. The CDR3 is CASSLQGLAKNIQYF. CDR3 sequence (DNA): TGTGCCAGCAGTTTGCAGGGTCTAGCCAAAAACATTCAGTACTTC. Supplemented by reference TRBV28 and TRBJ2-4, the full variable domain reads DVKVTQSSRYLVKRTGEKVFLECVQDMDHENMFWYRQDPGLGLRLIYFSYDVKMKEKGDIPEGYSVSREKKERFSLILESASTNQTSMYLCASSLQGLAKNIQYFGAGTRLSVL.

This chain joins TRBV30 and TRBJ2-3; maybe TRBD2 (7 bases). V was shortened by 2 bases and J by 0 bases, with 9 bases between the two germline ends. This CDR3 contains 14 residues. CDR1 and CDR2 from the germline V gene are GTSNPN and SVGIG (reference sequence). The CDR3 nucleotides are TGTGCCTGGAGTCGGGGGGCGAGCACAGATACGCAGTATTTT. This sequence encodes CAWSRGASTDTQYF. The whole variable domain, filled in from reference TRBV30 and TRBJ2-3, reads SQTIHQWPATLVQPVGSPLSLECTVEGTSNPNLYWYRQAAGRGLQLLFYSVGIGQISSEVPQNLSASRPQDRQFILSSKKLLLSDSGFYLCAWSRGASTDTQYFGPGTRLTVL.

This chain links TRBV5-1 with TRBJ2-2, with 7 bases matching TRBD1. CDR3 length: 16 amino acids. The junction had 8 bases not matched to a gene; V was cut back by 4 bases and J by 2 bases. Germline CDR1 SGHRS, CDR2 YFSETQ. CDR3 in DNA: TGCGCCAGCAGCCAACAGACAGGGTTTAACACCGGGGAGCTGTTTTTT. It is translated as CASSQQTGFNTGELFF.

This chain connects TRBV10-2 to TRBJ1-6; 8 bases are shared with TRBD1. CDR3 length: 16 amino acids. Germline trimming cut 8 bases from V and 0 bases from J; bases unmatched to any gene: 6. Germline assignment: CDR1 WSHSY and CDR2 SAAADI. CDR3 residues: CASLNRGSSYNSPLHF. CDR3 nucleotide sequence: TGCGCCAGCCTTAACAGGGGGAGCTCCTATAATTCACCCCTCCACTTT.